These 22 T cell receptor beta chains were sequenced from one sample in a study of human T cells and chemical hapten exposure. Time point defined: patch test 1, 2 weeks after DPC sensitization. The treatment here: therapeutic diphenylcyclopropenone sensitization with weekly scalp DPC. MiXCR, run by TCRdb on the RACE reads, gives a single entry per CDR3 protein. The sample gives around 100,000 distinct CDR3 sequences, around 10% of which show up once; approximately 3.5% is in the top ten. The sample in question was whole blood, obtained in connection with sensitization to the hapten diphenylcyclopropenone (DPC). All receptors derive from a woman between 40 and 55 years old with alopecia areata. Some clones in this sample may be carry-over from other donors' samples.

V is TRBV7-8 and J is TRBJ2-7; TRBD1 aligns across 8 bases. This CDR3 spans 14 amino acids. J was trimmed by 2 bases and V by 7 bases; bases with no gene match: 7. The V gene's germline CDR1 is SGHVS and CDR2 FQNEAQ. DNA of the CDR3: TGTGCCAGCAACAAGGACAGGGCAACCTACGAGCAGTACTTC. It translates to CASNKDRATYEQYF.

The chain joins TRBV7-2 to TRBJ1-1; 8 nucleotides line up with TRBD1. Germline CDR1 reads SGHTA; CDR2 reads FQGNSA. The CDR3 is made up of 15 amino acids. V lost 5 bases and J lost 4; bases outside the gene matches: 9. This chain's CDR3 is CASSLMTGAVTEAFF. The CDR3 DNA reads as TGTGCCAGCAGCCTAATGACAGGGGCGGTCACTGAAGCTTTCTTT. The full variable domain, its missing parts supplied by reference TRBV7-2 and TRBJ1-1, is GAGVSQSPSNKVTEKGKDVELRCDPISGHTALYWYRQSLGQGLEFLIYFQGNSAPDKSGLPSDRFSAERTGGSVSTLTIQRTQQEDSAVYLCASSLMTGAVTEAFFGQGTRLTVV.

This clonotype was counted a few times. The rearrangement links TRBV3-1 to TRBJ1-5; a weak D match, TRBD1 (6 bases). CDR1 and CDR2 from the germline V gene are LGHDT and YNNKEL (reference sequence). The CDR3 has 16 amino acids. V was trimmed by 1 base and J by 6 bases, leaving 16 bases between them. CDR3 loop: CASSQGQAGEGQPQHF. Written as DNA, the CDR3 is TGTGCCAGCAGCCAAGGACAGGCAGGGGAAGGTCAGCCCCAGCATTTT.

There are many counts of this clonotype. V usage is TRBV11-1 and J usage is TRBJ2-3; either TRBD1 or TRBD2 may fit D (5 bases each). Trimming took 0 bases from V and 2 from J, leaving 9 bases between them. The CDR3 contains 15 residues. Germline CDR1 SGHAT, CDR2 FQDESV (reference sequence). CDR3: CASSLAGVYTDTQYF. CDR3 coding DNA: TGTGCCAGCAGCTTAGCGGGGGTCTACACAGATACGCAGTATTTT.

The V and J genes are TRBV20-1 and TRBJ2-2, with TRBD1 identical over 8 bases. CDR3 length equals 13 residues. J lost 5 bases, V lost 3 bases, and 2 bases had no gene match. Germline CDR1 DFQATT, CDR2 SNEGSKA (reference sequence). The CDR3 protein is CSASQGATGELFF. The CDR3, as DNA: TGCAGTGCTAGTCAGGGGGCGACCGGGGAGCTGTTTTTT.

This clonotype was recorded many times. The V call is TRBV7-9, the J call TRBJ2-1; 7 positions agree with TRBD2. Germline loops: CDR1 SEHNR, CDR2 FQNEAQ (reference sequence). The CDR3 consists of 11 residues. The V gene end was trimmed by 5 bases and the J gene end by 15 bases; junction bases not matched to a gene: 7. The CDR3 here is CASSLGSGGFF. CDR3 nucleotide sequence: TGTGCCAGCAGCCTTGGATCGGGAGGGTTCTTC.

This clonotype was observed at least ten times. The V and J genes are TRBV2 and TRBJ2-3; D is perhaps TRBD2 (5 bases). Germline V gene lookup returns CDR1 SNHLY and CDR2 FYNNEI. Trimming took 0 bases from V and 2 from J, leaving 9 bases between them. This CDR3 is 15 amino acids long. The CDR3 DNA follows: TGTGCCAGCAGTGAAGCGCGGGCAGACACAGATACGCAGTATTTT. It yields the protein CASSEARADTDTQYF.

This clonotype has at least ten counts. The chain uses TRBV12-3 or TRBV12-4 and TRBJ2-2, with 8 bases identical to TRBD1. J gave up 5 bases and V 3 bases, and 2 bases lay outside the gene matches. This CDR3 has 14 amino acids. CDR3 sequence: CASSLGQVTGELFF. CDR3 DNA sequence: TGTGCCAGCAGTTTGGGACAGGTAACCGGGGAGCTGTTTTTT.

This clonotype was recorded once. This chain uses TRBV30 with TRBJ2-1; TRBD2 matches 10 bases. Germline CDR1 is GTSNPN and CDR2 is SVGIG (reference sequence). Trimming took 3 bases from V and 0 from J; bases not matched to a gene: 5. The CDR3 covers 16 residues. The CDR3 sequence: CAWRGGLATSYNEQFF. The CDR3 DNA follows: TGTGCCTGGAGGGGGGGACTAGCGACCTCCTACAATGAGCAGTTCTTC. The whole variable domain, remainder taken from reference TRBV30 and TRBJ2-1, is SQTIHQWPATLVQPVGSPLSLECTVEGTSNPNLYWYRQAAGRGLQLLFYSVGIGQISSEVPQNLSASRPQDRQFILSSKKLLLSDSGFYLCAWRGGLATSYNEQFFGPGTRLTVL.

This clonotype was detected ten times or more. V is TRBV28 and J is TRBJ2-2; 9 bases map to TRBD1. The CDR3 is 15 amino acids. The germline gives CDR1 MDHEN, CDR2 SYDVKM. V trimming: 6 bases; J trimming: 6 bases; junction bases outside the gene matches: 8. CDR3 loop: CASSPGQGRAGELFF. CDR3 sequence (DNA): TGTGCCAGCAGCCCCGGACAGGGGAGGGCCGGGGAGCTGTTTTTT.

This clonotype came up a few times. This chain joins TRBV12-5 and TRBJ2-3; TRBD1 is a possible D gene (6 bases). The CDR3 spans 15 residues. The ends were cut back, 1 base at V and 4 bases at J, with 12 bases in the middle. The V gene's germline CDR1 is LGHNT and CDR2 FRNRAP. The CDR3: CASGLAQGWADTQYF. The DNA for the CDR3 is TGTGCTAGTGGTTTGGCCCAGGGGTGGGCAGATACGCAGTATTTT.

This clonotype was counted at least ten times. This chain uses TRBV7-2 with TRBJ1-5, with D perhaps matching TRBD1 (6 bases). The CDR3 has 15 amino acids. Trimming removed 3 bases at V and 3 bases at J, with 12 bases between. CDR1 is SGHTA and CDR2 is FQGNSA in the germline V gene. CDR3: CASSFSGQNNQPQHF. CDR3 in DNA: TGTGCCAGCAGCTTCTCCGGACAGAACAATCAGCCCCAGCATTTT.

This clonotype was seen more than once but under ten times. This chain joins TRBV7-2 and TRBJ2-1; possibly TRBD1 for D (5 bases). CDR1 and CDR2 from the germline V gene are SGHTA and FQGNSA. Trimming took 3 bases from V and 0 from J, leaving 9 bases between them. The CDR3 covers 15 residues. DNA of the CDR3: TGTGCCAGCAGCTTTCAGGGTAGCTCCTACAATGAGCAGTTCTTC. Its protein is CASSFQGSSYNEQFF.

Here the CDR3 DNA reads TGCAGCGTTGATCAGGGGGCCCCCTATGGCTACACCTTC. It specifies CSVDQGAPYGYTF. The gene calls are TRBV29-1 and TRBJ1-2; 8 bases match TRBD1. This CDR3 comprises 13 residues. From germline, CDR1 is SQVTM and CDR2 ANQGSEA. J gave up 4 bases and V 3 bases, and 4 bases lay outside the gene matches.

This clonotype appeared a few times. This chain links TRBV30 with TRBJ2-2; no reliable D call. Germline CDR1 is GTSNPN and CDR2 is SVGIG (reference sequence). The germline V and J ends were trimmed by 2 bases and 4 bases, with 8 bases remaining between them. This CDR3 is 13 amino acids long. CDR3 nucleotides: TGTGCCTGGAGTCTGACTCGCACCGGGGAGCTGTTTTTT. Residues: CAWSLTRTGELFF.

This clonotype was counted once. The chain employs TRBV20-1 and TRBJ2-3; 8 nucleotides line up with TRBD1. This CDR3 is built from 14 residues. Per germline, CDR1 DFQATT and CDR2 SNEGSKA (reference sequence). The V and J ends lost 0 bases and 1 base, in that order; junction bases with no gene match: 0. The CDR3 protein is CSARETGGTDTQYF. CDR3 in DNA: TGCAGTGCTAGAGAGACAGGGGGCACAGATACGCAGTATTTT.

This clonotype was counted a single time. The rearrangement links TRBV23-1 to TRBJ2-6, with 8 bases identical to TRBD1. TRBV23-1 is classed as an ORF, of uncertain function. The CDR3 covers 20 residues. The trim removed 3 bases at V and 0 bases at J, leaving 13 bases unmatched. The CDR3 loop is CASSQATDGQGSSGANVLTF. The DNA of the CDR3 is TGCGCCAGCAGTCAGGCAACCGACGGACAGGGCTCCTCTGGGGCCAACGTCCTGACTTTC.

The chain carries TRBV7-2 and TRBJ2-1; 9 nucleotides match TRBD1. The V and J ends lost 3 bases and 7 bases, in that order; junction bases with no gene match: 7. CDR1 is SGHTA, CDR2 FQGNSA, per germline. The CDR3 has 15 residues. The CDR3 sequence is CASSFGQGMGNEQFF. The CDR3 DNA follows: TGTGCCAGCAGCTTTGGACAGGGGATGGGTAATGAGCAGTTCTTC.

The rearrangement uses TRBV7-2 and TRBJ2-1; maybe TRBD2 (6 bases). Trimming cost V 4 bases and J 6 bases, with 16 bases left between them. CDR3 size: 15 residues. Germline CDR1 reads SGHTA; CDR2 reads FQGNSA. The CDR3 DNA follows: TGTGCCAGCAGCTCCCCCCCTAGCGCATTCAATGAGCAGTTCTTC. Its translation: CASSSPPSAFNEQFF.

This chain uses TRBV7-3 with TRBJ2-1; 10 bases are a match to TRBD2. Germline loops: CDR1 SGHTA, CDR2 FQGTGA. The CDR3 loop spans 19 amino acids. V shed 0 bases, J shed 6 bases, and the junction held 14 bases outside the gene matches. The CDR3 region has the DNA TGTGCCAGCAGCTTAACGCGGTCTAGCGGGGGCCTCGGGGTCAATGAGCAGTTCTTC. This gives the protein CASSLTRSSGGLGVNEQFF.

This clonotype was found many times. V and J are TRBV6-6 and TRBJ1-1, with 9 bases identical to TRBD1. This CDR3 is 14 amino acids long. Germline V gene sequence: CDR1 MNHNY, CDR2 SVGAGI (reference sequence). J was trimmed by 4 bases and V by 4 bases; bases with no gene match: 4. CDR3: CASSLRQGGTEAFF. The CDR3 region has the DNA TGTGCCAGCAGTTTACGACAGGGGGGCACTGAAGCTTTCTTT.

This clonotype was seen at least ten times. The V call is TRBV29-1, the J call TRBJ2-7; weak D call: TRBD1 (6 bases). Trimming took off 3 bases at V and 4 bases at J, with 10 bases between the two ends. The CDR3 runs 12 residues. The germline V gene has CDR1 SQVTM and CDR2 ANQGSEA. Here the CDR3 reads CSVDRGGYEQYF. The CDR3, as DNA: TGCAGCGTTGACAGGGGCGGGTACGAGCAGTACTTC.